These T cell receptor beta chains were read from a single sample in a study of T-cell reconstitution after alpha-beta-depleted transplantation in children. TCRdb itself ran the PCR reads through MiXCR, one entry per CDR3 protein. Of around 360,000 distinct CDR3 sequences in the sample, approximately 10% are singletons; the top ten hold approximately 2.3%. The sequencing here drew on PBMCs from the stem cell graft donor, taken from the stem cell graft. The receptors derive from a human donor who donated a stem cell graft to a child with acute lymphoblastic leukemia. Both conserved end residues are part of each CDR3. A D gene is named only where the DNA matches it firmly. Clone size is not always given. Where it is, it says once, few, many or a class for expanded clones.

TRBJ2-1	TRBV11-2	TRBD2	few	TGTGCCAGCAGCTTAGAGGCTAGCGGGAGGCGGAGCTCCTACAATGAGCAGTTCTTC	CASSLEASGRRSSYNEQFF
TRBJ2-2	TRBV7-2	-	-	TGTGCCAGCAGCTTATCAGGGCCAGGGTCTGGGGAGCTGTTTTTT	CASSLSGPGSGELFF
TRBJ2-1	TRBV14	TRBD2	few	TGTGCCAGCAGCCAAAAGAGGGGACTAGCGGGAGATCGGGGGTACAATGAGCAGTTCTTC	CASSQKRGLAGDRGYNEQFF
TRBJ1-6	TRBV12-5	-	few	TGTGCTAGTGGTTGGACCAATTCACCCCTCCACTTT	CASGWTNSPLHF
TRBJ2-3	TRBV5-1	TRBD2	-	TGCGCCAGCAGCTTGCTCTCTAGCGGCGACACAGATACGCAGTATTTT	CASSLLSSGDTDTQYF
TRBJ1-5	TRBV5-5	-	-	TGTGCCAGCAGCTTGTTCCAGGGTAGCAATCAGCCCCAGCATTTT	CASSLFQGSNQPQHF
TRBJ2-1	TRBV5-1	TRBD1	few	TGCGCCAGCAGCAACGGACAGGCGCGTGGTGAGCAGTTCTTC	CASSNGQARGEQFF
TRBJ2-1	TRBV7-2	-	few	TGTGCCAGCAGCTTCGTTGTGACGCTAAGCTCCTACAATGAGCAGTTCTTC	CASSFVVTLSSYNEQFF
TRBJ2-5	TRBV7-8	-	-	TGTGCCAGCAGTTCGGGGGGCAGATTAGAGACCCAGTACTTC	CASSSGGRLETQYF
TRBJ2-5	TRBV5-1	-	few	TGCGCCAGCAGCTCCGACAGCCGAGAGACCCAGTACTTC	CASSSDSRETQYF
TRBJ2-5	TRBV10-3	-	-	TGTGCCATCAGTGAGTCTCTGGGGGACCGCCAAGAGACCCAGTACTTC	CAISESLGDRQETQYF
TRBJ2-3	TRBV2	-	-	TGTGCCAGCAGTCCCCTGGTGAGCACAGATACGCAGTATTTT	CASSPLVSTDTQYF
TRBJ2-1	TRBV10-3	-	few	TGTGCCATCAGTGACAAGGGGTATGGTAACAATGAGCAGTTCTTC	CAISDKGYGNNEQFF
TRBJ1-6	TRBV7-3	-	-	TGTGCCAGCAGCTTTCAAGGGTCGGGTTCACCCCTCCACTTT	CASSFQGSGSPLHF
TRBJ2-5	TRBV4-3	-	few	TGCGCCAGCAGCCAAGGCGGGGCGCGGGGCCAAGAGACCCAGTACTTC	CASSQGGARGQETQYF
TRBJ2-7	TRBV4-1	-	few	TGCGCCAGCAGCCATCAGTGGCCGGACTCCTACGAGCAGTACTTC	CASSHQWPDSYEQYF
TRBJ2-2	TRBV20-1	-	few	TGCAGTGCTAGAGACCCGAGGGCAGCGCTCACCGGGGAGCTGTTTTTT	CSARDPRAALTGELFF
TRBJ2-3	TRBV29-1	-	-	TGCAGCGTTGGGGGGGGCCCAGATACGCAGTATTTT	CSVGGGPDTQYF
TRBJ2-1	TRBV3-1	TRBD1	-	TGTGCCAGCAGCCAAGGCCAGGGGGAATACAATGAGCAGTTCTTC	CASSQGQGEYNEQFF
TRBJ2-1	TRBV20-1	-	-	TGCAGTGCTAAACAACCGGGACTCCTTAATGAGCAGTTCTTC	CSAKQPGLLNEQFF
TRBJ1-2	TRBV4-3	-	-	TGCGCCAGCAGCCAATCCGATCAGGAAGGGAACTATGGCTACACCTTC	CASSQSDQEGNYGYTF
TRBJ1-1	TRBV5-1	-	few	TGCGCCAGCAGCTTGTCAGGGTGGAACACTGAAGCTTTCTTT	CASSLSGWNTEAFF
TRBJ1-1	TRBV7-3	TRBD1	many	TGTGCCAGCAGCTGGACAGGAGGTTCGTACACTGAAGCTTTCTTT	CASSWTGGSYTEAFF
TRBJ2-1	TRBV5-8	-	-	TGTGCCAGCAGCTCTAAGACTAGCTCCTACAATGAGCAGTTCTTC	CASSSKTSSYNEQFF